The 3 T cell receptor beta chains below all came from one sample that was sequenced in a study of glioma-infiltrating T cells after dendritic cell vaccination. Some clones are missing from TCRdb's copy, which holds only in-frame ones; the method was immunoSEQ multiplex PCR. The data show approximately 91,000 clones, with roughly four fifths seen just once and approximately 2.1% held by the top ten. The time point was: after dendritic cell vaccination, including at tumor progression/relapse. Sequenced here: blood, sampled after dendritic cell vaccination. These receptors originate from a human donor with glioblastoma.

J is TRBJ2-7 and V is TRBV11-2; D remains ambiguous. V gave up 0 bases and J gave up 0 bases, with 9 bases separating them. This CDR3 spans 15 amino acids. Germline assignment: CDR1 SGHAT and CDR2 FQNNGV. The CDR3 loop reads CASSLDRVTSYEQYF. DNA of the CDR3: TGTGCCAGCAGCTTAGATCGGGTCACCTCCTACGAGCAGTACTTC.

The J gene is TRBJ2-2, the V gene TRBV2, with D possibly being TRBD1 (5 bases). This CDR3 has 14 amino acids. Trimming removed 6 bases at V and 4 bases at J, with 12 bases between. Germline-derived CDR1 and CDR2 are SNHLY and FYNNEI. The CDR3 bases are TGTGCCAGCAGGACACAGGAGATCACCGGGGAGCTGTTTTTT. Its translation: CASRTQEITGELFF. The full variable domain, completed using reference TRBV2 and TRBJ2-2, is EPEVTQTPSHQVTQMGQEVILRCVPISNHLYFYWYRQILGQKVEFLVSFYNNEISEKSEIFDDQFSVERPDGSNFTLKIRSTKLEDSAMYFCASRTQEITGELFFGEGSRLTVL.

The gene calls are TRBV7-9 and TRBJ1-4; D is perhaps TRBD1 (6 bases). The length of the CDR3 is 14 residues. Germline V CDR1 and CDR2: SEHNR, FQNEAQ (reference sequence). The ends were cut back, 4 bases at V and 5 bases at J, with 11 bases in the middle. The DNA for the CDR3 is TGTGCCAGCAGCTCTGGACAGACGAATGAAAAACTGTTTTTT. The encoded protein is CASSSGQTNEKLFF.